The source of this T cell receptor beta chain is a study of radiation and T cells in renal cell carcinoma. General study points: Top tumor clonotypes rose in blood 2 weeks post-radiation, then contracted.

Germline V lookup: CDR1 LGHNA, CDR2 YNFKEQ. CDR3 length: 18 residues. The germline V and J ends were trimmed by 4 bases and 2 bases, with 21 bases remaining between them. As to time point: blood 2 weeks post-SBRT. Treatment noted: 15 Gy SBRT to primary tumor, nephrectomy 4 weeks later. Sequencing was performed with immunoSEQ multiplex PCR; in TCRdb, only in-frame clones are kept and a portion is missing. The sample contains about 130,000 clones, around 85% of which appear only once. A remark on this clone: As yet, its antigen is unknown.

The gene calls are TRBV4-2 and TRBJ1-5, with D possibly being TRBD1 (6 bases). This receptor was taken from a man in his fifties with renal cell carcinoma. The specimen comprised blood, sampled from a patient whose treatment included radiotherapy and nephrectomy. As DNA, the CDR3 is TGTGCCAGCAGCCCCTCTCCGGGACAAATAAAGGGCAATCAGCCCCAGCATTTT. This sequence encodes CASSPSPGQIKGNQPQHF.